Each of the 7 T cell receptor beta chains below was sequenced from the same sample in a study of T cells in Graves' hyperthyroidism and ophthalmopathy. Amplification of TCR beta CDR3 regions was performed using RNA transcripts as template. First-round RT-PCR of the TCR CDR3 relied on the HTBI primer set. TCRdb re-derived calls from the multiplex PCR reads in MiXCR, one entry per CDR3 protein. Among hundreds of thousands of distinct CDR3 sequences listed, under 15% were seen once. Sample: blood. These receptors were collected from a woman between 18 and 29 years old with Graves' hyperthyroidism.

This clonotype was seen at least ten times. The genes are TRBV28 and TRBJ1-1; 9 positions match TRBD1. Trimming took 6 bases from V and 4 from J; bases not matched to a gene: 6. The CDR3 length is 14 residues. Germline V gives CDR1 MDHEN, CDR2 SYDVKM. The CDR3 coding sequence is TGTGCCAGCAGCACAGGGGGCGCGAGCACTGAAGCTTTCTTT. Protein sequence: CASSTGGASTEAFF.

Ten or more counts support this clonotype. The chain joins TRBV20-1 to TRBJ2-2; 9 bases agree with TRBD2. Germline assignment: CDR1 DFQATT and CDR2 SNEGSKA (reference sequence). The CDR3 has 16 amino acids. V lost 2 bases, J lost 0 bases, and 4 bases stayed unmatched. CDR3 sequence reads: CSARRLADANTGELFF. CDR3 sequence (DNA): TGCAGTGCTAGACGACTAGCGGACGCGAACACCGGGGAGCTGTTTTTT.

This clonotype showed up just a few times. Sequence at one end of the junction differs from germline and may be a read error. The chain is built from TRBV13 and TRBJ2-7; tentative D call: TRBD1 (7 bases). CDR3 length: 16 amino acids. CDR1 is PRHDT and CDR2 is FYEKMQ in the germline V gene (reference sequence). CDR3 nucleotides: TGTGCCAGCAGCCTAGGGGGGCAGGGGGTCGGCTACGAGCAGTACTTC. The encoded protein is CASSLGGQGVGYEQYF.

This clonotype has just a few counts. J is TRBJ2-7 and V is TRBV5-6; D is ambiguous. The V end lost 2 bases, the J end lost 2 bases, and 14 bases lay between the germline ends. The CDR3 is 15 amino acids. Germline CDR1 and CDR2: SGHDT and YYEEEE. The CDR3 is CASSLKPGQTYEQYF. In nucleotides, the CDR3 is TGTGCCAGCAGCTTAAAGCCAGGCCAGACCTACGAGCAGTACTTC.

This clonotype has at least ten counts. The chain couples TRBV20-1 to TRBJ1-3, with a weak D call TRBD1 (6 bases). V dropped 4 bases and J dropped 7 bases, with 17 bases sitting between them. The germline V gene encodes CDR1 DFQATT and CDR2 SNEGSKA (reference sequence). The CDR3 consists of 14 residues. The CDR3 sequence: CSAKAGALSNTIYF. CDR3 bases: TGCAGTGCTAAAGCAGGGGCATTGTCTAACACCATATATTTT.

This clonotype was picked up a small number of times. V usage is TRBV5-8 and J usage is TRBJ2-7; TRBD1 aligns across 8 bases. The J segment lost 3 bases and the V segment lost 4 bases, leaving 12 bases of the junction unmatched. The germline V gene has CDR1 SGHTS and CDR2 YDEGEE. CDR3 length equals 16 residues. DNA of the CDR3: TGTGCCAGCAGCCCGGGACAGGCGACGGATTACTACGAGCAGTACTTC. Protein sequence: CASSPGQATDYYEQYF.

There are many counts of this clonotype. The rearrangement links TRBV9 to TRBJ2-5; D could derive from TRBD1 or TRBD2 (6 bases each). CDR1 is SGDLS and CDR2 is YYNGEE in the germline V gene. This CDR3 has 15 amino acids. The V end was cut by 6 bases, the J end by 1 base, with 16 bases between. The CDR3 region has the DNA TGTGCCAGCACCCATAGGGGGGCAGTCCAAGAGACCCAGTACTTC. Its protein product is CASTHRGAVQETQYF.